These 30 T cell receptor beta chains were sequenced from one sample in a study of blood T cell repertoires in COVID-19 (dated by TCRdb to about 2020). Libraries came from the immunoSEQ multiplex PCR assay. The immuneACCESS repertoire file appears here via TCRdb, limited to in-frame rearrangements. These files lack a portion of the clones; in checked studies, under half of the deficit traces to unresolved V genes, and the cause of the others is not known. A total of 87,000 or so clones appear in this sample, around 87% of them only once. Jointly, the top ten make up approximately 5% of the sample. The specimen sequenced was peripheral blood. All receptors derive from a woman older than 75 with acute or convalescent COVID-19.

V and J are TRBV3-1 (or the pseudogene TRBV3-2) and TRBJ2-5; 7 nucleotides match TRBD2. The germline V gene has CDR1 LGHDT and CDR2 YNNKEL (reference sequence). The CDR3 is made up of 15 amino acids. V lost 1 base, J lost 2 bases, and 4 bases stayed unmatched. Here the CDR3 reads CASSQAPAGQETQYF. The CDR3 DNA is TGTGCCAGCAGCCAAGCCCCAGCGGGACAAGAGACCCAGTACTTC.

The rearrangement uses TRBV7-3 and TRBJ1-1, with no clear D. Germline assignment: CDR1 SGHTA and CDR2 FQGTGA. Trimming pared 4 bases from V and 2 bases from J, leaving 8 bases between. This CDR3 is 13 amino acids long. The CDR3 loop is CASSSYINTEAFF. CDR3 in DNA: TGTGCCAGCAGCTCGTACATTAACACTGAAGCTTTCTTT.

V gene TRBV27 combines with J gene TRBJ1-2, with 11 nucleotides matching TRBD1. Germline V lookup: CDR1 MNHEY, CDR2 SMNVEV (reference sequence). Trimming at V came to 5 bases and at J to 6 bases, leaving 14 bases not matched to a gene. CDR3 length: 17 amino acids. The CDR3 DNA sequence: TGTGCCAGCAGTCAGGACAGGGGGCGCGTTGGGGCAAATGGCTACACCTTC. Translated, it gives CASSQDRGRVGANGYTF.

The rearrangement uses TRBV2 and TRBJ1-2; 7 bases align to TRBD1. The ends lost 2 bases at V and 6 bases at J; junction bases unmatched: 6. Per germline, CDR1 SNHLY and CDR2 FYNNEI. The CDR3 totals 14 residues. The DNA of the CDR3 is TGTGCCAGCAGTGAATTCAGGGGGGCGGATGGCTACACCTTC. Translation: CASSEFRGADGYTF.

The chain uses TRBV5-1 and TRBJ2-7; TRBD2 matches 9 bases. Germline CDR1 SGHRS, CDR2 YFSETQ. The CDR3 is 14 amino acids. After removal of 6 bases from V and 3 bases from J, the junction contained 7 bases not matched to a gene. The CDR3 DNA reads as TGCGCCAGCAAGGGAGGGACTAGCAGCTACGAGCAGTACTTC. Amino acids: CASKGGTSSYEQYF. The full variable domain, with the rest looked up from reference TRBV5-1 and TRBJ2-7, is KAGVTQTPRYLIKTRGQQVTLSCSPISGHRSVSWYQQTPGQGLQFLFEYFSETQRNKGNFPGRFSGRQFSNSRSEMNVSTLELGDSALYLCASKGGTSSYEQYFGPGTRLTVT.

The gene calls are TRBV27 and TRBJ1-2, with 7 bases lining up with TRBD1. J lost 4 bases, V lost 2 bases, and 7 bases had no gene match. Germline V lookup: CDR1 MNHEY, CDR2 SMNVEV (reference sequence). The CDR3 extends over 15 amino acids. The CDR3 DNA follows: TGTGCCAGCAGTTTACAGGCAGGGGGGATCTATGGCTACACCTTC. This codes for CASSLQAGGIYGYTF.

The chain combines TRBV5-1 with TRBJ2-7; a weak D match, TRBD1 (5 bases). Per the germline V gene, CDR1 is SGHRS and CDR2 is YFSETQ. Trimming removed 0 bases from V and 4 bases from J, with 14 bases in between. The CDR3 runs to 15 residues. The CDR3 reads CASSLATAGNYEQYF. DNA for the CDR3: TGCGCCAGCAGCTTGGCCACGGCAGGGAATTACGAGCAGTACTTC.

The V call is TRBV30, the J call TRBJ1-2, with a possible D match to TRBD1 (6 bases). The CDR3 contains 11 residues. Germline V gives CDR1 GTSNPN, CDR2 SVGIG (reference sequence). V was clipped by 6 bases and J by 2 bases, with 7 bases between them. Here the CDR3 reads CACQGNYGYTF. The CDR3 bases are TGTGCCTGCCAGGGGAACTATGGCTACACCTTC.

This clone came up a few times. The chain carries TRBV4-3 and TRBJ1-4; a weak D match, TRBD1 (5 bases). V was cut by 1 base and J by 12 bases, with 12 bases left in between. The CDR3 is 13 residues long. Germline V gene data show CDR1 as LGHNA and CDR2 as YSLEER. The CDR3 sequence is CASSQGPRAQLFF. The CDR3 nucleotides are TGCGCCAGCAGCCAAGGCCCCAGGGCTCAACTGTTTTTT.

The CDR3 bases are TGTGCCAGCAGTTTCAGGGTTTCAGAAGCTTTCTTT. Its protein product is CASSFRVSEAFF. The chain has TRBV12-3 or TRBV12-4 and TRBJ1-1; maybe TRBD1 (5 bases). V lost 3 bases, J lost 8 bases, and 10 bases lay in between. The CDR3 consists of 12 residues.

A single count supports this clone. V gene TRBV29-1 combines with J gene TRBJ2-5; weak D call: TRBD1 (6 bases). The CDR3 sequence is 12 residues long. Germline V gives CDR1 SQVTM, CDR2 ANQGSEA. With 1 base removed from V and 4 bases from J, the gap between germline ends came to 7 bases. The CDR3 nucleotides are TGCAGCGTTGAAGTAGGGGGAGAGACCCAGTACTTC. This translates into CSVEVGGETQYF. The entire variable domain, with the rest obtained from reference TRBV29-1 and TRBJ2-5, is as follows: SAVISQKPSRDICQRGTSLTIQCQVDSQVTMMFWYRQQPGQSLTLIATANQGSEATYESGFVIDKFPISRPNLTFSTLTVSNMSPEDSSIYLCSVEVGGETQYFGPGTRLLVL.

The chain is built from TRBV19 and TRBJ2-5; TRBD1 agrees at 7 bases. The CDR3 is 13 residues long. Per germline, CDR1 LNHDA and CDR2 SQIVND (reference sequence). Trimming at V came to 5 bases and at J to 1 base, leaving 1 base not matched to a gene. Written as DNA, the CDR3 is TGTGCCAGTAGTCGACAGGGCCAAGAGACCCAGTACTTC. The encoded protein is CASSRQGQETQYF.

The V call is TRBV6-5, the J call TRBJ1-1; D might be TRBD1 (5 bases). Deletions cut 7 bases from V and 1 base from J, with 13 bases between. Germline CDR1 is MNHEY and CDR2 is SVGAGI. This CDR3 has 14 residues. The CDR3 loop is CASNDHRRNTEAFF. The CDR3 bases are TGTGCCAGCAACGACCACAGGAGGAACACTGAAGCTTTCTTT.

The rearrangement uses TRBV5-4 and TRBJ2-7, with D perhaps TRBD1 (5 bases). The germline V gene has CDR1 SGHNT and CDR2 YYREEE (reference sequence). This CDR3 has 14 residues. V shed 4 bases and J shed 1 base, with 12 bases lying between them. CDR3 in DNA: TGTGCCAGCAGCGTGACGACAGATTCCTACGAGCAGTACTTC. Encoded protein: CASSVTTDSYEQYF.

The gene calls are TRBV6-2 or TRBV6-3 and TRBJ1-3; D perhaps matches TRBD1 (5 bases). The CDR3 is made up of 16 amino acids. V was cut by 4 bases and J by 0 bases, with 13 bases left in between. CDR1 and CDR2 (germline): MNHEY, SVGEGT. Here the CDR3 DNA reads TGTGCCAGCAGTTTCCGCCGACAGATCTCTGGAAACACCATATATTTT. Translated, it gives CASSFRRQISGNTIYF.

The chain combines TRBV7-6 with TRBJ1-1; possible D gene TRBD1, 5 bases. The germline gives CDR1 SGHVS, CDR2 FNYEAQ. Trimming took off 0 bases at V and 1 base at J, with 12 bases between the two ends. This CDR3 has 16 amino acids. DNA of the CDR3: TGTGCCAGCAGCTTAGCGCTCGGGCAGGGGAACACTGAAGCTTTCTTT. Protein: CASSLALGQGNTEAFF.

This clone appeared a single time. The V and J genes are TRBV19 and TRBJ1-5, with TRBD1 matching 7 bases. Germline lookup yields CDR1 LNHDA and CDR2 SQIVND (reference sequence). The CDR3 has 16 amino acids. Trimming at V came to 1 base and at J to 7 bases, leaving 10 bases not matched to a gene. DNA of the CDR3: TGTGCCAGTAGTATAGGAGGGACAGAGAGCCTCCAGCCCCAGCATTTT. It translates to CASSIGGTESLQPQHF.

The J gene is TRBJ1-2, the V gene TRBV19, with 8 nucleotides matching TRBD1. The germline V gene has CDR1 LNHDA and CDR2 SQIVND (reference sequence). The CDR3 sequence is 15 residues long. Losses at the gene ends were 8 bases for V and 6 bases for J; bases not matched to a gene: 14. CDR3 nucleotide sequence: TGTGCCAGTGGCCATCCGGACAGGGTTTCTAATGGCTACACCTTC. Translated, it gives CASGHPDRVSNGYTF.

The rearrangement links TRBV19 to TRBJ1-4; 9 nucleotides align to TRBD1. The CDR3 runs 16 residues. Germline V CDR1 and CDR2: LNHDA, SQIVND (reference sequence). V lost 5 bases, J lost 5 bases, and 9 bases stayed unmatched. The CDR3 region has the DNA TGTGCCAGTAGTTCTGAATCCGGGACAGGGAATGAAAAACTGTTTTTT. Protein sequence: CASSSESGTGNEKLFF.

Only a few counts were recorded for this clone. The chain joins TRBV18 to TRBJ1-1, with a tentative D call TRBD1 (5 bases). Germline assignment: CDR1 KGHSH and CDR2 LQKENI. V was clipped by 2 bases and J by 3 bases, with 10 bases between them. The CDR3 is 14 amino acids. The DNA for the CDR3 is TGTGCCAGCTCACCAGACAGCAGATACACTGAAGCTTTCTTT. Translating it yields CASSPDSRYTEAFF.

V is TRBV30 and J is TRBJ1-4; a possible D gene is TRBD1 (5 bases). The CDR3 totals 14 residues. V gave up 4 bases and J gave up 0 bases, with 9 bases separating them. Germline CDR1 is GTSNPN and CDR2 is SVGIG (reference sequence). CDR3 sequence: CAWMGGATNEKLFF. Here the CDR3 DNA reads TGTGCCTGGATGGGGGGGGCAACTAATGAAAAACTGTTTTTT.

This clone appeared a single time. The rearrangement joins TRBV5-6 to TRBJ1-2; the match to TRBD1 covers 9 bases. CDR1 is SGHDT and CDR2 is YYEEEE in the germline V gene. Trimming took 4 bases from V and 5 from J; bases not matched to a gene: 9. This CDR3 spans 15 amino acids. This chain's CDR3 is CASSPGQGLRYGYTF. The CDR3 bases are TGTGCCAGCAGCCCGGGACAGGGATTGAGGTATGGCTACACCTTC.

The chain has TRBV7-9 and TRBJ1-1; 7 bases are shared with TRBD1. The CDR3 runs 13 residues. The junction had 5 bases not matched to a gene; V was cut back by 3 bases and J by 7 bases. Germline lookup yields CDR1 SEHNR and CDR2 FQNEAQ (reference sequence). CDR3 DNA sequence: TGTGCCAGCAGCTTGCAGGGGGACGGTGAAGCTTTCTTT. Residues: CASSLQGDGEAFF.

This clone appeared a few times. The chain employs TRBV9 and TRBJ1-3, with D tentatively TRBD1 (6 bases). This CDR3 contains 15 residues. The V end was cut by 5 bases, the J end by 0 bases, with 12 bases between. Germline V gene data show CDR1 as SGDLS and CDR2 as YYNGEE. For the CDR3, the DNA is TGTGCCAGCAGGCCTACAGGGTCCTCTGGAAACACCATATATTTT. Its protein is CASRPTGSSGNTIYF. Complete variable domain (other parts from reference TRBV9 and TRBJ1-3): DSGVTQTPKHLITATGQRVTLRCSPRSGDLSVYWYQQSLDQGLQFLIQYYNGEERAKGNILERFSAQQFPDLHSELNLSSLELGDSALYFCASRPTGSSGNTIYFGEGSWLTVV.

The chain uses TRBV6-5 and TRBJ2-5; 14 nucleotides line up with TRBD2. The V segment lost 3 bases and the J segment 5 bases; nucleotides outside the gene matches: 5. Germline CDR1 MNHEY, CDR2 SVGAGI. The CDR3 spans 16 residues. Written as DNA, the CDR3 is TGTGCCAGCAGTTATGGGACTAGCGGGGGTACGGAGACCCAGTACTTC. Translation gives CASSYGTSGGTETQYF.

This clone has only a few counts. The chain carries TRBV7-2 and TRBJ2-5, with TRBD2 matching 14 bases. Trimming removed 5 bases from V and 10 bases from J; junction bases left unmatched: 6. Germline lookup yields CDR1 SGHTA and CDR2 FQGNSA. This CDR3 contains 14 residues. The CDR3: CASSPSGTSGSQYF. The CDR3 nucleotides read TGTGCCAGCAGCCCATCCGGGACTAGCGGGAGCCAGTACTTC.

J is TRBJ1-3 and V is TRBV6-2 or TRBV6-3; no clear D gene. The CDR3 consists of 16 residues. V was shortened by 6 bases and J by 1 base, with 16 bases between the two germline ends. CDR1 is MNHEY, CDR2 SVGEGT, per germline. Here the CDR3 DNA reads TGTGCCAGCAGCCGCGACTTACCCCAGTCTGGAAACACCATATATTTT. Translated, it gives CASSRDLPQSGNTIYF.

The J gene is TRBJ2-1, the V gene TRBV7-3; 8 nucleotides align to TRBD2. Losses at the gene ends were 1 base for V and 9 bases for J; bases not matched to a gene: 11. Germline values: CDR1 SGHTA, CDR2 FQGTGA. This CDR3 has 16 amino acids. CDR3 in amino acids: CASSLSSSGRPLEQFF. CDR3 DNA sequence: TGTGCCAGCAGCTTAAGCTCCAGCGGGAGACCCCTTGAGCAGTTCTTC.

The chain has TRBV15 and TRBJ1-1; D is unclear. Germline CDR1 LNHNV, CDR2 YYDKDF (reference sequence). Trimming stripped 6 bases from V and 6 bases from J, with 20 bases between. The CDR3 length is 15 residues. The CDR3 here is CATSGVAGIGSEAFF. Written as DNA, the CDR3 is TGTGCCACCAGTGGGGTGGCGGGTATCGGGTCTGAAGCTTTCTTT.

Regarding this clone: The junction departs from germline at one end; a sequencing error may be responsible. The CDR3 DNA follows: TGTGCCACCAGCAGAGAGGGGACTAATGGGCAGTTCTTC. This sequence encodes CATSREGTNGQFF. The V gene is TRBV15, the J gene TRBJ2-1; 7 nucleotides line up with TRBD2. Germline V gives CDR1 LNHNV, CDR2 YYDKDF (reference sequence). The CDR3 extends over 13 amino acids. The variable domain in full, completed from reference TRBV15 and TRBJ2-1, reads DAMVIQNPRYQVTQFGKPVTLSCSQTLNHNVMYWYQQKSSQAPKLLFHYYDKDFNNEADTPDNFQSRRPNTSFCFLDIRSPGLGDTAMYLCATSREGTNGQFFGPGTRLTVL.